Relative to its sample, the clone carrying this T cell receptor beta chain is medium-sized. With 60 Vbeta and 13 Jbeta primers, the PCR was carried out. Some clones are missing from TCRdb's copy, which holds only in-frame ones; the method was immunoSEQ multiplex PCR. The table includes 80,000 to 100,000 clones, roughly 70% detected once. This record belongs to a study of cytomegalovirus exposure and HLA in healthy donors. The TCR was taken from a man aged 50 or older in good health and CMV-seronegative. Sequencing input: PBMCs.

CDR3 residues: CASSFGQGIEKLFF. In DNA, the CDR3 is TGTGCCAGCAGCTTCGGACAGGGTATTGAAAAACTGTTTTTT. The genes are TRBV13 and TRBJ1-4; TRBD1 matches at 8 bases. The length of the CDR3 is 14 residues. Germline V gene data show CDR1 as PRHDT and CDR2 as FYEKMQ (reference sequence). Losses at the gene ends were 3 bases for V and 7 bases for J; bases not matched to a gene: 4.